The 23 T cell receptor beta chains listed next were all sequenced from one sample in a study of blood T cells in healthy people across ages. Combining a sample-barcoded 5' primer with a J-beta primer mix, a second PCR ran for about 6 to 11 cycles. One entry per CDR3 protein results from TCRdb running MiXCR on the 5' RACE reads. Among approximately 770,000 distinct CDR3 sequences, roughly 60% were seen once, and the ten largest hold over 20%. The sequenced sample was blood. Receptors were obtained from a man in his thirties or forties in good health.

This clonotype is a singleton in its sample. V usage is TRBV7-3 and J usage is TRBJ2-1; D call uncertain. Germline V gives CDR1 SGHTA, CDR2 FQGTGA. V lost 5 bases and J lost 6, with 20 bases in between. The CDR3 extends over 16 amino acids. CDR3 DNA: TGTGCCAGCAGCGCCGCCGGGCCTGAAATCGGCAATGAGCAGTTCTTC. Translated, it gives CASSAAGPEIGNEQFF.

The chain employs TRBV28 and TRBJ2-2, with TRBD1 as a possible D gene (5 bases). This CDR3 has 15 amino acids. Trimming cost V 6 bases and J 4 bases, with 15 bases left between them. Germline CDR1 reads MDHEN; CDR2 reads SYDVKM. CDR3 region: CASRFIPQGTGELFF. The CDR3, as DNA: TGTGCCAGCAGATTTATCCCCCAGGGCACCGGGGAGCTGTTTTTT. Using reference TRBV28 and TRBJ2-2 for the parts outside the CDR3, the full variable domain is DVKVTQSSRYLVKRTGEKVFLECVQDMDHENMFWYRQDPGLGLRLIYFSYDVKMKEKGDIPEGYSVSREKKERFSLILESASTNQTSMYLCASRFIPQGTGELFFGEGSRLTVL.

A single count supports this clonotype. This chain uses TRBV20-1 with TRBJ2-6, with D tentatively TRBD2 (6 bases). V was pared by 0 bases and J by 2 bases, with 11 bases between. The germline V gene encodes CDR1 DFQATT and CDR2 SNEGSKA (reference sequence). This CDR3 contains 16 residues. The CDR3 spells CSARDPGGTGANVLTF. DNA for the CDR3: TGCAGTGCTAGAGATCCGGGCGGGACTGGGGCCAACGTCCTGACTTTC.

J is TRBJ2-5 and V is TRBV20-1, with TRBD2 matching over 11 bases. The V and J ends lost 6 bases and 4 bases, in that order; junction bases with no gene match: 7. The CDR3 sequence is 14 residues long. Germline CDR1 reads DFQATT; CDR2 reads SNEGSKA (reference sequence). The chain's CDR3 is CSAGTSGSGETQYF. The CDR3 bases are TGCAGTGCCGGGACTAGCGGAAGTGGAGAGACCCAGTACTTC.

In this sample, this clonotype turned up many times. The CDR3 sequence: CASSQERGGSSYEQYF. The CDR3, as DNA: TGCGCCAGCAGCCAAGAACGCGGGGGGAGCTCCTACGAGCAGTACTTC. The rearrangement joins TRBV4-3 to TRBJ2-7; 8 bases align to TRBD2. V was pared by 0 bases and J by 0 bases, with 4 bases of the junction left unmatched. Germline V gene data show CDR1 as LGHNA and CDR2 as YSLEER. This CDR3 has 16 residues.

This clonotype was found a few times. The chain recombines TRBV11-1 with TRBJ1-2; tentative D call: TRBD1 (5 bases). Germline V gives CDR1 SGHAT, CDR2 FQDESV (reference sequence). Deletions cut 4 bases from V and 6 bases from J, with 18 bases between. The CDR3 totals 15 residues. In DNA, the CDR3 is TGTGCCAGCAGCTCGTCAGTTGGGGCGCTGAATGGCTACACCTTC. Translated: CASSSSVGALNGYTF.

CDR3 in amino acids: CSVRRPYSYEQYF. The CDR3 DNA is TGCAGCGTGCGTCGTCCTTACTCCTACGAGCAGTACTTC. This chain uses TRBV29-1 with TRBJ2-7; D is unresolved. The germline gives CDR1 SQVTM, CDR2 ANQGSEA. The CDR3 loop spans 13 amino acids. The V end was cut by 6 bases, the J end by 0 bases, with 12 bases between.

The J gene is TRBJ2-7, the V gene TRBV7-2, with a weak D call TRBD2 (7 bases). The germline CDR1 and CDR2 sequences are SGHTA and FQGNSA. The V end lost 2 bases, the J end lost 3 bases, and 14 bases lay between the germline ends. The CDR3 has 15 amino acids. CDR3 DNA sequence: TGTGCCAGCAGCTTACAGGCGGGGGCCTTCTACGAGCAGTACTTC. The encoded protein is CASSLQAGAFYEQYF.

Comments on this clonotype: One junction end disagrees with the germline gene, perhaps due to a read error. The V call is TRBV4-1, the J call TRBJ2-1; D is perhaps TRBD2 (7 bases). The CDR3 is 14 amino acids. CDR1 is MGHRA and CDR2 is YSYEKL in the germline V gene. This CDR3 reads CASGRGANYNEQFF. Written as DNA, the CDR3 is TGTGCATCCGGACGGGGGGCCAACTACAATGAGCAGTTCTTC.

J is TRBJ2-7 and V is TRBV27; D gene ambiguous. Germline loops: CDR1 MNHEY, CDR2 SMNVEV (reference sequence). Trimming took 3 bases from V and 0 from J, leaving 6 bases between them. The CDR3 covers 13 residues. DNA for the CDR3: TGTGCCAGCAGTTTCAGGATCTCCTACGAGCAGTACTTC. This gives the protein CASSFRISYEQYF.

The chain uses TRBV4-1 and TRBJ2-3; TRBD2 is a possible D gene (6 bases). The length of the CDR3 is 18 residues. V was cut by 1 base and J by 0 bases, with 17 bases left in between. Germline-derived CDR1 and CDR2 are MGHRA and YSYEKL. As DNA, the CDR3 is TGCGCCAGCAGCCAAGTCCCCTTCGGGGGAACCAGCACAGATACGCAGTATTTT. Amino acid sequence: CASSQVPFGGTSTDTQYF.

The chain uses TRBV5-1 and TRBJ2-4, with no clear D. This CDR3 comprises 13 residues. Germline values: CDR1 SGHRS, CDR2 YFSETQ. The V end lost 0 bases, the J end lost 5 bases, and 6 bases lay between the germline ends. For the CDR3, the DNA is TGCGCCAGCAGCTTGGGCTGGGAAAACATTCAGTACTTC. It encodes CASSLGWENIQYF.

This chain links TRBV5-1 with TRBJ2-1, with a possible D match to TRBD1 (6 bases). The J call could be wrong; TRBJ2-7 is a better fit for the DNA end. Germline V lookup: CDR1 SGHRS, CDR2 YFSETQ. There are 14 residues in the CDR3. The CDR3 here is CASSWRTVYNEQYF. The CDR3 DNA sequence: TGCGCCAGCAGCTGGCGGACAGTATACAATGAGCAGTACTTC.

This clonotype showed up just once. The V call is TRBV25-1, the J call TRBJ1-2, with a possible D match to TRBD1 (5 bases). Trimming removed 7 bases at V and 8 bases at J, with 14 bases between. This CDR3 is built from 12 residues. Germline CDR1 MGHDK, CDR2 SYGVNS. The CDR3 protein is CASTGGARGYTF. Written as DNA, the CDR3 is TGTGCCAGCACAGGAGGGGCGAGGGGCTACACCTTC.

The V gene is TRBV6-2 or TRBV6-3, the J gene TRBJ2-5; no clear D. Trimming left V 1 base short and J 0 bases short, with 6 bases between. The length of the CDR3 is 14 residues. The germline V gene encodes CDR1 MNHEY and CDR2 SVGEGT. Here the CDR3 reads CASSYLQYQETQYF. The DNA of the CDR3 is TGTGCCAGCAGTTACTTACAGTACCAAGAGACCCAGTACTTC.

The chain joins TRBV29-1 to TRBJ1-1; tentative D call: TRBD1 (5 bases). In germline, CDR1 is SQVTM, CDR2 ANQGSEA. V was shortened by 3 bases and J by 6 bases, with 17 bases between the two germline ends. The CDR3 has 14 amino acids. DNA of the CDR3: TGCAGCGTTGAGGACCGGGGTAAGGGACCTGAAGCTTTCTTT. Its protein product is CSVEDRGKGPEAFF.

The chain employs TRBV5-1 and TRBJ2-5; D not resolved. The germline gives CDR1 SGHRS, CDR2 YFSETQ. V was clipped by 4 bases and J by 5 bases, with 18 bases between them. This CDR3 comprises 15 residues. CDR3 loop: CASSQDGLERETQYF. The CDR3 DNA follows: TGCGCCAGCAGCCAGGACGGATTAGAGAGGGAGACCCAGTACTTC.

The rearrangement uses TRBV5-1 and TRBJ2-1, with no clear D. The CDR3 extends over 16 amino acids. V was cut by 2 bases and J by 4 bases, with 16 bases left in between. Per the germline V gene, CDR1 is SGHRS and CDR2 is YFSETQ. CDR3: CASSFVLRPAYNEQFF. The CDR3 nucleotides are TGCGCCAGCAGCTTTGTCCTCCGGCCAGCTTACAATGAGCAGTTCTTC.

This clonotype has a handful of counts. This chain joins TRBV29-1 and TRBJ2-5; TRBD2 matches 8 bases. Germline lookup yields CDR1 SQVTM and CDR2 ANQGSEA. V shed 1 base, J shed 4 bases, and the junction held 14 bases outside the gene matches. The CDR3 covers 17 residues. The CDR3 DNA is TGCAGCGTTGAAGCAGCGAGCGGGAGAGGGATAGGAGAGACCCAGTACTTC. Its protein product is CSVEAASGRGIGETQYF.

This sequence joins TRBV28 and TRBJ2-7, with 10 positions matching TRBD2. CDR3 length equals 13 residues. The germline V gene encodes CDR1 MDHEN and CDR2 SYDVKM. The ends lost 5 bases at V and 5 bases at J; junction bases unmatched: 3. Here the CDR3 DNA reads TGTGCCAGCAGTACCGGGACTAGCGACGAGCAGTACTTC. As protein: CASSTGTSDEQYF.

The gene calls are TRBV6-2 or TRBV6-3 and TRBJ2-5, with D possibly TRBD2 on 6 matching bases. Germline loops: CDR1 MNHEY, CDR2 SVGEGT. The V and J ends lost 0 bases and 5 bases respectively, with 13 bases between them. The CDR3 runs 15 residues. DNA of the CDR3: TGTGCCAGCAGTTACTCGGGCAGCCGGGGGGAGACCCAGTACTTC. The encoded protein is CASSYSGSRGETQYF.

The chain has TRBV6-1 and TRBJ2-1; D call uncertain. V dropped 8 bases and J dropped 7 bases, with 15 bases sitting between them. Germline CDR1 and CDR2: MNHNS and SASEGT. The CDR3 runs to 13 residues. The CDR3 sequence: CASSPILGNEQFF. The CDR3 nucleotides read TGTGCCAGCTCGCCCATTCTAGGAAATGAGCAGTTCTTC.

This clonotype was seen a handful of times. V usage is TRBV7-2 and J usage is TRBJ1-2; D is ambiguous. The V gene lost 7 bases and the J gene lost 4 bases, with 16 bases spanning the gap. CDR3 length: 14 amino acids. CDR1 SGHTA and CDR2 FQGNSA come from the germline V gene. The CDR3 is CASNKEPVVYGYTF. The CDR3 DNA sequence: TGTGCCAGCAACAAAGAACCTGTCGTCTATGGCTACACCTTC.